The 26 T cell receptor beta chains below were found in one sample sequenced in a study of OX40 agonist ivuxolimab in advanced cancers. The repertoire was sequenced with immunoSEQ multiplex PCR; TCRdb's copy has only in-frame clones and lacks some. The data show around 72,000 clones, around 84% seen once. This specimen was CD4+ or CD8+ T cells sorted from blood, taken in a trial of the OX40 agonist ivuxolimab. These receptors all come from an adult with an advanced solid tumor such as melanoma, head and neck, liver or kidney cancer.

The CDR3 nucleotides are TGTGCCACCAGCGAGCAATTAGGGGAGACTGACGAGCAGTACTTC. It yields the protein CATSEQLGETDEQYF. V and J are TRBV15 and TRBJ2-7; either TRBD1 or TRBD2 may supply D (5 bases each). CDR3 length: 15 residues. V gave up 5 bases and J gave up 5 bases, with 19 bases separating them. CDR1 LNHNV and CDR2 YYDKDF come from the germline V gene (reference sequence).

The chain's CDR3 is CASSEDGTGIQYF. The CDR3, as DNA: TGTGCCAGCAGTGAAGACGGGACAGGGATTCAGTACTTC. The chain couples TRBV6-1 to TRBJ2-4, with TRBD1 matching over 9 bases. The junction had 2 bases not matched to a gene; V was cut back by 1 base and J by 10 bases. The germline V gene encodes CDR1 MNHNS and CDR2 SASEGT. The CDR3 has 13 residues.

The chain uses TRBV28 and TRBJ2-7; 15 positions match TRBD2. Germline CDR1 MDHEN, CDR2 SYDVKM. V lost 2 bases, J lost 7 bases, and 3 bases stayed unmatched. This CDR3 has 15 amino acids. The CDR3: CASSLGTSGRIEQYF. In DNA, the CDR3 is TGTGCCAGCAGTTTAGGGACTAGCGGGAGGATTGAGCAGTACTTC.

The V call is TRBV19, the J call TRBJ1-5; D is possibly TRBD1 (6 bases). The CDR3 covers 13 residues. V lost 7 bases to trimming and J lost 6 bases, with 13 bases between them. The germline gives CDR1 LNHDA, CDR2 SQIVND (reference sequence). This CDR3 is CASTGGLSQPQHF. CDR3 nucleotides: TGTGCCAGTACCGGGGGGCTAAGTCAGCCCCAGCATTTT.

The chain carries TRBV5-1 and TRBJ2-2; the match to TRBD2 covers 14 bases. CDR3 length equals 17 residues. Germline V gene lookup returns CDR1 SGHRS and CDR2 YFSETQ. V lost 5 bases and J lost 2; bases outside the gene matches: 5. The CDR3 spells CASSQTSGRANTGELFF. The CDR3 DNA sequence: TGCGCCAGCAGTCAGACTAGCGGGAGGGCTAACACCGGGGAGCTGTTTTTT.

The chain carries TRBV28 and TRBJ1-2; 7 bases are a match to TRBD1. The V gene end was trimmed by 6 bases and the J gene end by 4 bases; junction bases not matched to a gene: 5. The CDR3 extends over 13 amino acids. CDR1 MDHEN and CDR2 SYDVKM come from the germline V gene. The CDR3 bases are TGTGCCAGCAGCTTGGGACAGACCTATGGCTACACCTTC. Translation: CASSLGQTYGYTF.

The V call is TRBV2, the J call TRBJ2-5; tentative D call: TRBD1 (5 bases). Trimming left V 3 bases short and J 2 bases short, with 7 bases between. The length of the CDR3 is 13 residues. Germline-derived CDR1 and CDR2 are SNHLY and FYNNEI. The CDR3 is CASSDGAQETQYF. DNA of the CDR3: TGTGCCAGCAGTGATGGGGCGCAAGAGACCCAGTACTTC.

The gene calls are TRBV5-1 and TRBJ1-4; possibly TRBD1 for D (6 bases). Trimming removed 0 bases at V and 0 bases at J, with 12 bases between. The germline V gene has CDR1 SGHRS and CDR2 YFSETQ. CDR3 length equals 17 residues. The CDR3 nucleotides are TGCGCCAGCAGCTTGGAAGGGGGAGGATCAACTAATGAAAAACTGTTTTTT. Translating it yields CASSLEGGGSTNEKLFF.

This chain's CDR3 is CASSLEVSITEAFF. CDR3 in DNA: TGTGCCAGCAGCTTGGAGGTTTCGATCACTGAAGCTTTCTTT. V and J are TRBV5-4 and TRBJ1-1; D not certain. This CDR3 has 14 amino acids. CDR1 is SGHNT and CDR2 is YYREEE in the germline V gene (reference sequence). V lost 0 bases and J 4 bases, leaving 10 bases between the germline ends.

The chain recombines TRBV28 with TRBJ1-5; D may be TRBD1 (6 bases). The germline CDR1 and CDR2 sequences are MDHEN and SYDVKM. The length of the CDR3 is 15 residues. V gave up 2 bases and J gave up 6 bases, with 14 bases separating them. CDR3 sequence reads: CASSLRQGFSQPQHF. CDR3 DNA sequence: TGTGCCAGCAGTTTAAGGCAGGGGTTCAGTCAGCCCCAGCATTTT.

V gene TRBV25-1 combines with J gene TRBJ1-1; the D is unclear. The CDR3 loop spans 15 amino acids. V lost 0 bases, J lost 1 base, and 9 bases lay in between. CDR1 and CDR2 from the germline V gene are MGHDK and SYGVNS. This chain's CDR3 is CASSEYGRPNTEAFF. The CDR3 nucleotides are TGTGCCAGCAGTGAATACGGCAGGCCGAACACTGAAGCTTTCTTT.

The V and J genes are TRBV5-4 and TRBJ2-7; tentatively, D is TRBD2 (5 bases). This CDR3 has 12 residues. V lost 4 bases to trimming and J lost 6 bases, with 11 bases between them. CDR1 and CDR2 (germline): SGHNT, YYREEE (reference sequence). The CDR3 DNA reads as TGTGCCAGCAGCCGGGGTATCGGCGAGCAGTACTTC. This gives the protein CASSRGIGEQYF.

The chain couples TRBV2 to TRBJ1-5; perhaps TRBD1 as D (6 bases). The CDR3 spans 16 residues. Trimming took off 5 bases at V and 0 bases at J, with 14 bases between the two ends. CDR1 and CDR2 from the germline V gene are SNHLY and FYNNEI. CDR3 in amino acids: CASSPTGRYSNQPQHF. The CDR3 DNA reads TGTGCCAGCAGTCCTACAGGGCGGTATAGCAATCAGCCCCAGCATTTT.

The J gene is TRBJ2-1, the V gene TRBV5-1; tentatively, D is TRBD1 (5 bases). The CDR3 extends over 15 amino acids. Germline loops: CDR1 SGHRS, CDR2 YFSETQ. The V end lost 0 bases, the J end lost 5 bases, and 12 bases lay between the germline ends. CDR3 bases: TGCGCCAGCAGCTTGGAGGGGTGGTCGGACAATGAGCAGTTCTTC. Translating it yields CASSLEGWSDNEQFF.

The CDR3 DNA reads TGCGCCAGCAGCCCCGAGACTAGCGAGAACACCGGGGAGCTGTTTTTT. Translating gives CASSPETSENTGELFF. The chain carries TRBV5-1 and TRBJ2-2; 8 nucleotides agree with TRBD2. This CDR3 is 16 amino acids long. V trimming: 4 bases; J trimming: 1 base; junction bases outside the gene matches: 6. CDR1 is SGHRS, CDR2 YFSETQ, per germline.

The chain uses TRBV5-1 and TRBJ2-7; D uncertain. This CDR3 region has 13 residues. V dropped 3 bases and J dropped 4 bases, with 11 bases sitting between them. From germline, CDR1 is SGHRS and CDR2 YFSETQ. The CDR3 spells CASSSLGRYEQYF. CDR3 bases: TGCGCCAGCAGCTCCCTCGGGCGTTACGAGCAGTACTTC.

CDR3 amino acids: CASSLQAPQGAAFF. The CDR3 region has the DNA TGTGCCAGCAGCCTACAGGCACCACAGGGGGCCGCTTTCTTT. The genes are TRBV6-5 and TRBJ1-1, with 9 bases matching TRBD1. CDR3 length: 14 residues. Trimming took 6 bases from V and 11 from J; bases not matched to a gene: 13. Germline CDR1 is MNHEY and CDR2 is SVGAGI.

The rearrangement joins TRBV19 to TRBJ2-7, with TRBD1 identical over 10 bases. The CDR3 consists of 17 residues. Germline loops: CDR1 LNHDA, CDR2 SQIVND (reference sequence). V was pared by 1 base and J by 3 bases, with 9 bases of the junction left unmatched. The CDR3 loop is CASSIGAGQGGLYEQYF. CDR3 DNA: TGTGCCAGTAGTATAGGGGCAGGACAGGGGGGCCTCTACGAGCAGTACTTC.

V and J are TRBV5-6 and TRBJ2-5; 11 bases map to TRBD2. CDR3 length: 15 residues. The germline gives CDR1 SGHDT, CDR2 YYEEEE. Trimming at V came to 0 bases and at J to 2 bases, leaving 0 bases not matched to a gene. In nucleotides, the CDR3 is TGTGCCAGCAGCTTGGGACTAGCGGGACAAGAGACCCAGTACTTC. As protein: CASSLGLAGQETQYF.

CDR3 sequence reads: CASSQTSGASYEQYF. The CDR3 DNA reads as TGTGCCAGTAGTCAGACTAGCGGAGCGTCCTACGAGCAGTACTTC. This chain uses TRBV19 with TRBJ2-5, with TRBD2 matching over 9 bases. With the DNA end fitting TRBJ2-7 better, the J assignment may be wrong. This CDR3 region has 15 residues. Looked up from germline, CDR1 is LNHDA and CDR2 is SQIVND (reference sequence).

This rearrangement joins TRBV2 to TRBJ1-4, with D tentatively TRBD1 (6 bases). Germline lookup yields CDR1 SNHLY and CDR2 FYNNEI. V dropped 1 base and J dropped 8 bases, with 11 bases sitting between them. The length of the CDR3 is 14 residues. The CDR3 sequence: CASSEDWGREKLFF. As DNA, the CDR3 is TGTGCCAGCAGTGAAGACTGGGGGCGGGAAAAACTGTTTTTT.

In DNA form, the CDR3 reads TGTGCCAGCTCGGGGACTAGACAAGAGACCCAGTACTTC. The encoded protein is CASSGTRQETQYF. The rearrangement links TRBV18 to TRBJ2-5; TRBD2 matches 8 bases. J lost 2 bases, V lost 6 bases, and 2 bases had no gene match. CDR1 KGHSH and CDR2 LQKENI come from the germline V gene. The CDR3 is 13 residues long.

This chain joins TRBV6-1 and TRBJ2-1; D is undetermined. In germline, CDR1 is MNHNS, CDR2 SASEGT. CDR3 length equals 13 residues. Trimming took 7 bases from V and 9 from J, leaving 16 bases between them. The CDR3 protein is CASIPDWFGEQFF. CDR3 DNA: TGTGCCAGCATTCCCGACTGGTTCGGTGAGCAGTTCTTC.

The chain is built from TRBV2 and TRBJ1-1; D remains ambiguous. Germline-derived CDR1 and CDR2 are SNHLY and FYNNEI. V lost 4 bases and J 6 bases, leaving 12 bases between the germline ends. The CDR3 covers 13 residues. The CDR3: CASSVGRAAEAFF. CDR3 DNA: TGTGCCAGCAGTGTAGGCCGTGCGGCTGAAGCTTTCTTT.

Only a few counts were recorded for this clone. The chain couples TRBV5-1 to TRBJ1-2, with no clear D. V was trimmed by 1 base and J by 4 bases, leaving 5 bases between them. The CDR3 sequence is 12 residues long. The germline gives CDR1 SGHRS, CDR2 YFSETQ. The CDR3 DNA reads TGCGCCAGCAGCTTGCTTGGCTATGGCTACACCTTC. Translating gives CASSLLGYGYTF. Full variable domain (missing parts from reference TRBV5-1 and TRBJ1-2): KAGVTQTPRYLIKTRGQQVTLSCSPISGHRSVSWYQQTPGQGLQFLFEYFSETQRNKGNFPGRFSGRQFSNSRSEMNVSTLELGDSALYLCASSLLGYGYTFGSGTRLTVV.

The rearrangement links TRBV5-6 to TRBJ2-1; D might be TRBD2 (6 bases). Germline loops: CDR1 SGHDT, CDR2 YYEEEE. V shed 4 bases and J shed 3 bases, with 14 bases lying between them. The CDR3 is 15 amino acids. Here the CDR3 DNA reads TGTGCCAGCAGCGCAATTGGGGGGAACTACAATGAGCAGTTCTTC. Protein: CASSAIGGNYNEQFF.